The clone carrying this TCR beta chain occurred many times. This CDR3 has 18 residues. CDR1 and CDR2 (germline): SQVTM, ANQGSEA. Trimming shortened V by 0 bases and J by 0 bases, and 21 bases separated the two germline ends. The data were taken from a study of neurological immune-mediated disorders. From the 5' RACE reads, TCRdb called clonotypes with MiXCR, one entry per CDR3 protein. The sample records nearly 60,000 distinct CDR3 sequences, more than 3% being singletons. The sample was PBMCs. The sequence came from a woman in her sixties with multiple sclerosis. This sequence joins TRBV29-1 and TRBJ2-7, with D tentatively TRBD2 (5 bases). CDR3 nucleotide sequence: TGCAGCGTTGAAGATATCGGGGTTCGGTTGCTTACCTCCTACGAGCAGTACTTC. As protein: CSVEDIGVRLLTSYEQYF.